A single sample gave rise to the 5 T cell receptor beta chains below, sequenced in a study of metastatic and nonmetastatic thyroid tumors. All patients reached thyroid surgery having received no treatment beforehand. MiXCR was used by TCRdb to re-call the PCR reads. The repertoire holds about 20,000 clones, with roughly 24% as singletons. What was sequenced was tumor tissue. All receptors derive from a female donor with papillary thyroid cancer or a benign thyroid nodule (not recorded which). Some clones in this sample may be carry-over from other donors' samples.

This clone showed up just once. The chain employs TRBV5-1 and TRBJ2-2; unclear D gene. V shed 3 bases and J shed 4 bases, with 13 bases lying between them. The CDR3 extends over 15 amino acids. Germline CDR1 is SGHRS and CDR2 is YFSETQ. CDR3 protein: CASSSNTISTGELFF. The DNA of the CDR3 is TGCGCCAGCAGCTCCAACACTATCTCCACCGGGGAGCTGTTTTTT.

By sample fraction, this clone is large (0.1 to 1%). This chain uses TRBV20-1 with TRBJ2-1; weak D call: TRBD2 (5 bases). The CDR3 length is 15 residues. Germline CDR1 is DFQATT and CDR2 is SNEGSKA (reference sequence). Trimming left V 3 bases short and J 2 bases short, with 14 bases between. DNA for the CDR3: TGCAGTGCTAGGTCTATAGGGAGTACCTACAATGAGCAGTTCTTC. It yields the protein CSARSIGSTYNEQFF.

This clone is labeled as medium-sized. The V and J genes are TRBV6-5 and TRBJ2-2; D is uncertain. Per germline, CDR1 MNHEY and CDR2 SVGAGI. The CDR3 has 14 residues. Deletions cut 0 bases from V and 2 bases from J, with 4 bases between. CDR3: CASSYSYNTGELFF. CDR3 in DNA: TGTGCCAGCAGTTACTCGTACAACACCGGGGAGCTGTTTTTT.

This clone has a handful of counts. The chain is built from TRBV27 and TRBJ1-4; D unresolved. Per germline, CDR1 MNHEY and CDR2 SMNVEV (reference sequence). The CDR3 runs to 13 residues. Deletions cut 4 bases from V and 15 bases from J, with 18 bases between. DNA of the CDR3: TGTGCCAGCAGTTCTACGAGTGGTCAGCATATGTTTTTT. Translation: CASSSTSGQHMFF.

This clone was seen a few times. Given a much more abundant clone one base away, this may be a read error. This chain connects TRBV7-3 to TRBJ2-3; no firm D call. V gave up 5 bases and J gave up 2 bases, with 8 bases separating them. Germline V lookup: CDR1 SGHTA, CDR2 FQGTGA. The CDR3 runs to 13 residues. The CDR3 sequence: CASSITPTDTQYF. The CDR3 DNA reads as TGTGCCAGCAGCATCACCCCCACAGATACGCAGTATTTT.